Each of the 19 T cell receptor beta chains below was sequenced from the same sample in a study of T-cell memory formation after mild COVID-19 (dated by TCRdb to about 2021). Receptor amplification or capture employed 5' RACE. TCRdb shows the sequencer as Illumina NovaSeq 6000. TCRdb reprocessed the public reads (quality trimming at Q25 with fastp, clone calling with MiXCR) and kept in-frame beta chains. Entries are consolidated by CDR3 protein sequence, retaining the most common genes and DNA. The sample table lists 40,000 to 60,000 distinct CDR3 sequences, roughly a quarter of them with a count of one. Around 45% of the sample is in the top ten clones. The sample was PBMCs or a T cell subset sorted from them (not recorded which). The source of these receptors is a man between 18 and 29 years old who had mild COVID-19 (a few samples of this study predate the infection). The sample titles of this study are shuffled in the database, so cell type and time point are left out; the donor was told from shared clones.

This chain connects TRBV2 to TRBJ2-3; D uncertain. Germline V gives CDR1 SNHLY, CDR2 FYNNEI. There are 12 residues in the CDR3. Trimming shortened V by 5 bases and J by 4 bases, and 7 bases separated the two germline ends. The CDR3 is CASSPFPDTQYF. The CDR3 nucleotides are TGTGCCAGCAGTCCGTTCCCAGATACGCAGTATTTT. The full variable domain, its missing parts supplied by reference TRBV2 and TRBJ2-3, is EPEVTQTPSHQVTQMGQEVILRCVPISNHLYFYWYRQILGQKVEFLVSFYNNEISEKSEIFDDQFSVERPDGSNFTLKIRSTKLEDSAMYFCASSPFPDTQYFGPGTRLTVL.

V gene TRBV5-1 combines with J gene TRBJ1-1; 7 bases match TRBD1. The CDR3 has 14 amino acids. Germline V lookup: CDR1 SGHRS, CDR2 YFSETQ. V shed 4 bases and J 4 bases; nucleotides not matched to a gene: 7. The CDR3 sequence is CASSPADRVTEAFF. In nucleotides, the CDR3 is TGCGCCAGCAGCCCTGCTGACAGGGTCACTGAAGCTTTCTTT.

This clonotype was seen ten or more times. This chain connects TRBV27 to TRBJ1-2; D perhaps matches TRBD1 (6 bases). Per germline, CDR1 MNHEY and CDR2 SMNVEV (reference sequence). The CDR3 consists of 13 residues. The V and J ends lost 8 bases and 3 bases respectively, with 13 bases between them. Here the CDR3 DNA reads TGTGCCAGCGGTCCCACAGGGTACTATGGCTACACCTTC. It is translated as CASGPTGYYGYTF.

The chain combines TRBV4-1 with TRBJ1-2; 7 bases align to TRBD1. Trimming took 4 bases from V and 0 from J; bases not matched to a gene: 17. The CDR3 spans 19 residues. Germline CDR1 MGHRA, CDR2 YSYEKL. CDR3 loop: CASSLFWGQREIPNYGYTF. Written as DNA, the CDR3 is TGCGCCAGCAGCCTATTTTGGGGACAGAGGGAGATCCCTAACTATGGCTACACCTTC.

This clonotype appeared a few times. The V and J genes are TRBV11-2 and TRBJ2-7; D is ambiguous. The CDR3 has 13 residues. CDR1 and CDR2 from the germline V gene are SGHAT and FQNNGV. Trimming removed 4 bases at V and 1 base at J, with 8 bases between. This CDR3 is CASSSDPSYEQYF. Written as DNA, the CDR3 is TGTGCCAGCAGCTCGGACCCTTCCTACGAGCAGTACTTC.

This sequence joins TRBV29-1 and TRBJ2-7; D may be TRBD1 or TRBD2 (5 bases each). The CDR3 contains 12 residues. Germline CDR1 is SQVTM and CDR2 is ANQGSEA. Deletions cut 4 bases from V and 3 bases from J, with 10 bases between. In DNA form, the CDR3 reads TGCAGCGTTGTCGGGGACGGCTACGAGCAGTACGTC. This sequence encodes CSVVGDGYEQYV.

This clonotype was seen more than once but under ten times. The chain links TRBV5-1 to TRBJ2-7, with D possibly called TRBD1 or TRBD2 (6 bases each). The CDR3 extends over 16 amino acids. The germline CDR1 and CDR2 sequences are SGHRS and YFSETQ. Trimming shortened V by 3 bases and J by 2 bases, and 18 bases separated the two germline ends. The CDR3 is CASSWGAGQRAYEQYF. The CDR3 nucleotides are TGCGCCAGCAGCTGGGGGGCCGGCCAGCGCGCCTACGAGCAGTACTTC.

V usage is TRBV12-3 or TRBV12-4 and J usage is TRBJ2-3; D perhaps matches TRBD2 (5 bases). The germline V and J ends were trimmed by 6 bases and 1 base, with 14 bases remaining between them. The CDR3 length is 15 residues. The CDR3 DNA sequence: TGTGCCAGCAGCCTCGGGGTTTGGGGCACAGATACGCAGTATTTT. As protein: CASSLGVWGTDTQYF.

This clonotype was seen a few times. The chain uses TRBV4-3 and TRBJ1-1; 7 nucleotides agree with TRBD1. The CDR3 consists of 13 residues. Trimming removed 2 bases from V and 4 bases from J; junction bases left unmatched: 1. The germline V gene has CDR1 LGHNA and CDR2 YSLEER. This chain's CDR3 is CASSQTGVTEAFF. CDR3 DNA: TGCGCCAGCAGCCAAACAGGGGTCACTGAAGCTTTCTTT.

V is TRBV20-1 and J is TRBJ1-5; TRBD1 matches at 7 bases. Germline CDR1 DFQATT, CDR2 SNEGSKA (reference sequence). This CDR3 spans 14 amino acids. The V gene end was trimmed by 2 bases and the J gene end by 7 bases; junction bases not matched to a gene: 8. DNA of the CDR3: TGCAGTGCTAGACCCCCCAGGGGGGGACAGCCCCAGCATTTT. It is translated as CSARPPRGGQPQHF.

This rearrangement joins TRBV11-2 to TRBJ2-2; a possible D gene is TRBD2 (6 bases). The CDR3 is 15 amino acids. CDR1 is SGHAT, CDR2 FQNNGV, per germline. V gave up 3 bases and J gave up 4 bases, with 12 bases separating them. The CDR3 spells CASSFGGLGTGELFF. CDR3 bases: TGTGCCAGCAGCTTTGGAGGGCTGGGCACCGGGGAGCTGTTTTTT.

This clonotype has just a few counts. The V call is TRBV19, the J call TRBJ2-1; no clear D. The germline CDR1 and CDR2 sequences are LNHDA and SQIVND (reference sequence). CDR3 length: 12 amino acids. The ends were cut back, 5 bases at V and 9 bases at J, with 11 bases in the middle. The CDR3 loop reads CASSATPSEQFF. The DNA of the CDR3 is TGTGCCAGTAGTGCCACCCCATCTGAGCAGTTCTTC.

The chain uses TRBV7-6 and TRBJ2-3, with 7 bases matching TRBD2. The V gene end was trimmed by 6 bases and the J gene end by 4 bases; junction bases not matched to a gene: 10. The CDR3 totals 15 residues. In germline, CDR1 is SGHVS, CDR2 FNYEAQ. The DNA of the CDR3 is TGTGCCAGCAGTTCGGGACTACGTTCGGCAGATACGCAGTATTTT. Translating it yields CASSSGLRSADTQYF.

The chain is built from TRBV4-1 and TRBJ2-1; D uncertain. The germline gives CDR1 MGHRA, CDR2 YSYEKL. CDR3 length: 13 amino acids. The germline V and J ends were trimmed by 1 base and 10 bases, with 11 bases remaining between them. Here the CDR3 DNA reads TGCGCCAGCAGCCAAGTGAATAGCCCCGAGCAGTTCTTC. Amino acids: CASSQVNSPEQFF.

The CDR3 bases are TGTGCCACCAGCAGAGATGGGAGTCAGCTAGCCAAAAACATTCAGTACTTC. Its protein product is CATSRDGSQLAKNIQYF. The V call is TRBV15, the J call TRBJ2-4, with D maybe TRBD2 (5 bases). The length of the CDR3 is 17 residues. Germline CDR1 LNHNV, CDR2 YYDKDF (reference sequence). V shed 0 bases and J shed 0 bases, with 12 bases lying between them.

The gene calls are TRBV30 and TRBJ2-7; no clear D. From germline, CDR1 is GTSNPN and CDR2 SVGIG (reference sequence). V lost 2 bases and J 2 bases, leaving 10 bases between the germline ends. This CDR3 region has 13 residues. The CDR3: CAWSIQRPYEQYF. Written as DNA, the CDR3 is TGTGCCTGGAGTATACAGCGCCCCTACGAGCAGTACTTC.

This clonotype has more than one count but fewer than ten. This chain joins TRBV7-8 and TRBJ2-1, with D possibly TRBD2 on 7 matching bases. Trimming removed 1 base at V and 11 bases at J, with 18 bases between. This CDR3 is 15 amino acids long. Germline V gives CDR1 SGHVS, CDR2 FQNEAQ. This CDR3 reads CASSLDGGLASKQFF. The CDR3 bases are TGTGCCAGCAGCTTAGACGGGGGGCTAGCCAGTAAGCAGTTCTTC.

Only a few counts were recorded for this clonotype. The V call is TRBV7-3, the J call TRBJ1-2; D possibly corresponds to TRBD1 (6 bases). The length of the CDR3 is 12 residues. V was clipped by 5 bases and J by 7 bases, with 11 bases between them. Germline loops: CDR1 SGHTA, CDR2 FQGTGA. The chain's CDR3 is CASSEGGSGYTF. CDR3 coding DNA: TGTGCCAGCAGCGAGGGGGGGAGTGGCTACACCTTC.

The chain recombines TRBV7-6 with TRBJ1-1, with 10 bases lining up with TRBD1. The CDR3 loop spans 15 amino acids. Germline CDR1 and CDR2: SGHVS and FNYEAQ. The trim removed 5 bases at V and 4 bases at J, leaving 7 bases unmatched. CDR3 nucleotide sequence: TGTGCCAGCAGCCCGGGGACAGGGGACAGCACTGAAGCTTTCTTT. It is translated as CASSPGTGDSTEAFF.